One sample yielded the 22 T cell receptor beta chains listed below, sequenced in a study of blood T cell repertoires in COVID-19. Method: immunoSEQ multiplex PCR; TCRdb's copy keeps in-frame clones and lacks some. The sample lists some 70,000 clones, approximately 80% seen once, with 9.5% to 15% in the top ten. Sequenced: peripheral blood. These receptors were obtained from a human donor in a cohort sampled during active COVID-19.

CDR3: CASNTLPDTQYF. The CDR3 coding sequence is TGTGCCAGCAACACACTACCCGATACGCAGTATTTT. The J gene is TRBJ2-3, the V gene TRBV7-9; D not resolved. Germline V gives CDR1 SEHNR, CDR2 FQNEAQ (reference sequence). CDR3 length equals 12 residues. Deletions cut 7 bases from V and 6 bases from J, with 11 bases between.

This chain joins TRBV9 and TRBJ2-1, with D perhaps matching TRBD1 (6 bases). V dropped 2 bases and J dropped 8 bases, with 23 bases sitting between them. The CDR3 runs 17 residues. CDR1 and CDR2 (germline): SGDLS, YYNGEE. CDR3 protein: CASSVGQRFSRMDEQFF. CDR3 DNA sequence: TGTGCCAGCAGCGTCGGACAGCGCTTTTCCAGGATGGATGAGCAGTTCTTC.

This clone was counted a single time. The chain links TRBV30 to TRBJ2-5, with a weak D call TRBD2 (5 bases). Germline V CDR1 and CDR2: GTSNPN, SVGIG (reference sequence). V dropped 1 base and J dropped 5 bases, with 11 bases sitting between them. CDR3 size: 13 residues. CDR3 coding DNA: TGTGCCTGGAGTGGGGCAACGGGGGAGACCCAGTACTTC. Amino acids: CAWSGATGETQYF.

This clone was found once. The chain uses TRBV23-1 and TRBJ1-2; the D gene is possibly TRBD1 (5 bases). TRBV23-1 is an open reading frame, and its role is uncertain. The CDR3 has 16 amino acids. The V and J ends lost 7 bases and 0 bases respectively, with 18 bases between them. The DNA for the CDR3 is TGCGCCAGCACCCATACCTATGACAGTCCTAACTATGGCTACACCTTC. This gives the protein CASTHTYDSPNYGYTF.

The chain is built from TRBV10-3 and TRBJ1-3; D may be TRBD1 (5 bases). The CDR3 runs to 14 residues. From germline, CDR1 is ENHRY and CDR2 SYGVKD. Trimming shortened V by 10 bases and J by 3 bases, and 16 bases separated the two germline ends. As DNA, the CDR3 is TGTGCCACGAACATGGCAGGGTATGGAAACACCATATATTTT. Translation: CATNMAGYGNTIYF.

V and J are TRBV6-5 and TRBJ1-2, with TRBD1 identical over 7 bases. This CDR3 spans 15 amino acids. Germline CDR1 and CDR2: MNHEY and SVGAGI. The junction had 12 bases not matched to a gene; V was cut back by 4 bases and J by 7 bases. In nucleotides, the CDR3 is TGTGCCAGCAGTTCCCCAAAAGGGGGCTTGTCTGGCTACACCTTC. Its protein is CASSSPKGGLSGYTF.

The chain uses TRBV5-5 and TRBJ1-6; no clear D gene. Trimming took off 4 bases at V and 2 bases at J, with 10 bases between the two ends. The length of the CDR3 is 15 residues. Germline values: CDR1 SGHKS, CDR2 YYEKEE (reference sequence). In DNA, the CDR3 is TGTGCCAGCAGCGTTGGGGAGGCCTATAATTCACCCCTCCACTTT. As protein: CASSVGEAYNSPLHF.

This clone was counted a few times. V is TRBV7-3 and J is TRBJ2-2, with no clear D. Trimming shortened V by 7 bases and J by 0 bases, and 6 bases separated the two germline ends. This CDR3 contains 13 residues. The germline gives CDR1 SGHTA, CDR2 FQGTGA. For the CDR3, the DNA is TGTGCCAGCACCCTAGCGAACACCGGGGAGCTGTTTTTT. Translation gives CASTLANTGELFF.

The chain combines TRBV12-3 or TRBV12-4 with TRBJ1-2; D unresolved. V was trimmed by 6 bases and J by 2 bases, leaving 10 bases between them. This CDR3 region has 13 residues. As DNA, the CDR3 is TGTGCCAGCAGGCAGAGGATCAACTATGGCTACACCTTC. Its protein product is CASRQRINYGYTF.

The J gene is TRBJ1-5, the V gene TRBV5-3; D call uncertain. TRBV5-3 is sorted into the ORF group, with uncertain function. V gave up 5 bases and J gave up 7 bases, with 10 bases separating them. The CDR3 contains 12 residues. The CDR3 DNA sequence: TGTGCCAGAAGGTCGGAGGGCCAGCCCCAGCATTTT. Its protein product is CARRSEGQPQHF.

The sample holds a few counts of this clone. V and J are TRBV7-3 and TRBJ2-1, with D unresolved. This CDR3 is 15 amino acids long. CDR1 is SGHTA, CDR2 FQGTGA, per germline. V was shortened by 0 bases and J by 1 base, with 7 bases between the two germline ends. The CDR3 here is CASSLTPGSYNEQFF. The CDR3 DNA is TGTGCCAGCAGCTTAACCCCCGGGTCCTACAATGAGCAGTTCTTC.

The chain uses TRBV4-1 and TRBJ2-3; tentatively, D is TRBD2 (6 bases). Germline loops: CDR1 MGHRA, CDR2 YSYEKL. V dropped 0 bases and J dropped 1 base, with 11 bases sitting between them. The CDR3 totals 16 residues. CDR3 nucleotide sequence: TGCGCCAGCAGCCAAGATGTAGCGGAGGGCACAGATACGCAGTATTTT. The encoded protein is CASSQDVAEGTDTQYF.

The V gene is TRBV18, the J gene TRBJ1-6, with 7 bases aligning to TRBD1. The CDR3 covers 14 residues. CDR1 is KGHSH, CDR2 LQKENI, per germline. After removal of 4 bases from V and 8 bases from J, the junction contained 5 bases not matched to a gene. Here the CDR3 DNA reads TGTGCCAGCTCACAAGACAGGGTTGATTCACCCCTCCACTTT. This sequence encodes CASSQDRVDSPLHF.

The rearrangement joins TRBV27 to TRBJ1-2; possible D gene TRBD1, 6 bases. V was pared by 0 bases and J by 4 bases, with 9 bases between. This CDR3 has 14 residues. Looked up from germline, CDR1 is MNHEY and CDR2 is SMNVEV (reference sequence). CDR3 sequence (DNA): TGTGCCAGCAGTTTATCCCGGACAGCCTATGGCTACACCTTC. This gives the protein CASSLSRTAYGYTF.

This chain links TRBV7-9 with TRBJ2-7; D is perhaps TRBD2 (7 bases). CDR1 SEHNR and CDR2 FQNEAQ come from the germline V gene (reference sequence). The CDR3 runs 16 residues. Trimming shortened V by 4 bases and J by 5 bases, and 21 bases separated the two germline ends. The CDR3 loop is CASSSNLQWGGHEQYV. CDR3 DNA: TGTGCCAGCAGCTCCAATCTACAGTGGGGGGGCCACGAGCAGTACGTC.

The genes are TRBV6-1 and TRBJ1-5; tentatively, D is TRBD1 (5 bases). Germline loops: CDR1 MNHNS, CDR2 SASEGT. This CDR3 region has 17 residues. Trimming left V 1 base short and J 1 base short, with 14 bases between. Here the CDR3 reads CASSEGGGVSSNQPQHF. For the CDR3, the DNA is TGTGCCAGCAGTGAAGGTGGGGGGGTGTCGAGCAATCAGCCCCAGCATTTT.

The chain couples TRBV30 to TRBJ1-2; D is uncertain. In germline, CDR1 is GTSNPN, CDR2 SVGIG (reference sequence). The length of the CDR3 is 14 residues. Trimming shortened V by 4 bases and J by 9 bases, and 21 bases separated the two germline ends. For the CDR3, the DNA is TGTGCCTGGACCCCGATTGACGGGGTTGGGAGCTACACCTTC. It is translated as CAWTPIDGVGSYTF. Looking up the rest from reference TRBV30 and TRBJ1-2 gives the full variable domain: SQTIHQWPATLVQPVGSPLSLECTVEGTSNPNLYWYRQAAGRGLQLLFYSVGIGQISSEVPQNLSASRPQDRQFILSSKKLLLSDSGFYLCAWTPIDGVGSYTFGSGTRLTVV.

This rearrangement joins TRBV24-1 to TRBJ2-2; a possible D gene is TRBD2 (5 bases). Trimming took off 7 bases at V and 5 bases at J, with 10 bases between the two ends. The germline V gene encodes CDR1 KGHDR and CDR2 SFDVKD. There are 13 residues in the CDR3. The CDR3, as DNA: TGTGCCACCAGGATGTCGGGAACCGGGGAGCTGTTTTTT. Translated, it gives CATRMSGTGELFF.

The chain couples TRBV7-2 to TRBJ2-3; 7 bases are shared with TRBD2. This CDR3 is built from 15 residues. J was trimmed by 5 bases and V by 4 bases; bases with no gene match: 9. CDR1 SGHTA and CDR2 FQGNSA come from the germline V gene. The CDR3 nucleotides read TGTGCCAGCAGCTCCGGGGCGGGGGAGGGAGATACGCAGTATTTT. Amino acids: CASSSGAGEGDTQYF.

The chain combines TRBV28 with TRBJ2-7; perhaps TRBD2 as D (7 bases). The germline V and J ends were trimmed by 10 bases and 4 bases, with 14 bases remaining between them. This CDR3 has 12 amino acids. Germline V gene data show CDR1 as MDHEN and CDR2 as SYDVKM. CDR3 nucleotide sequence: TGTGCCACCAAGGGGGGGCGTTACGAGCAGTACTTC. Protein sequence: CATKGGRYEQYF.

The chain couples TRBV7-3 to TRBJ2-3, with unresolved D. Germline V gene lookup returns CDR1 SGHTA and CDR2 FQGTGA. The V and J ends lost 5 bases and 2 bases respectively, with 8 bases between them. The CDR3 has 13 residues. The CDR3 sequence: CASSLLNTDTQYF. Written as DNA, the CDR3 is TGTGCCAGCAGCCTTTTAAACACAGATACGCAGTATTTT. The entire variable domain, with the rest obtained from reference TRBV7-3 and TRBJ2-3, is as follows: GAGVSQTPSNKVTEKGKYVELRCDPISGHTALYWYRQSLGQGPEFLIYFQGTGAADDSGLPNDRFFAVRPEGSVSTLKIQRTERGDSAVYLCASSLLNTDTQYFGPGTRLTVL.

CDR3 protein: CASSKETGGESFYGYTF. The CDR3 DNA is TGTGCCAGCAGCAAAGAAACAGGGGGCGAGTCTTTCTATGGCTACACCTTC. The chain is built from TRBV21-1 and TRBJ1-2; the table's D call, TRBD1, was not checked against the DNA. TRBV21-1 represents a pseudogene. The CDR3 runs 17 residues.